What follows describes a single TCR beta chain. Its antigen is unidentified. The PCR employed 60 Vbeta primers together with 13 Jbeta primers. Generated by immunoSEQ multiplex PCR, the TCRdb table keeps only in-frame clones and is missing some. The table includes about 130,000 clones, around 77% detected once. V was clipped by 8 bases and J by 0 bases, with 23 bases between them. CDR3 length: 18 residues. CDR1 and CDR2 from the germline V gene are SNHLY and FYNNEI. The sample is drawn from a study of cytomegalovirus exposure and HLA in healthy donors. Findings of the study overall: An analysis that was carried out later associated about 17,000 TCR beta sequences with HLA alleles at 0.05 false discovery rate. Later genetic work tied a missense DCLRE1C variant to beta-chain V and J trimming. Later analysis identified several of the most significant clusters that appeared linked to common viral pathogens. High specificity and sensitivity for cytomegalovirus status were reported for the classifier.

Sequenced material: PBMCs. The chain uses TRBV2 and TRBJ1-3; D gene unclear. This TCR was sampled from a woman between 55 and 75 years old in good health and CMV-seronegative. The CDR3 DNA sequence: TGTGCCAGCTTCGGGATGACGAGTACAAAGAGCTCTGGAAACACCATATATTTT. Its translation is CASFGMTSTKSSGNTIYF.